This T cell receptor (beta chain) appears in the sequencing data of a study of metastatic and nonmetastatic thyroid tumors. Overall study: Comparative analysis of repertoires was undertaken across blood and tumor or nodule tissue obtained from malignant and benign thyroid patients. Broader study findings: Versus benign nodules, malignant thyroid tumors reportedly had significantly higher TCR beta diversity, in blood and tumor.

In the original processing: CDR3 was compared across clinicopathological groups, and the resulting differences were used to build a distant-metastasis classifier for papillary thyroid cancer. TCRdb ran MiXCR on the PCR reads. TCRdb assigned the V and J calls; the authors' analysis was not used. Found here are tens of thousands of clones, more than 15% of them singletons; the top ten hold 5.5% to 7.5%. This clone has ten or more counts. Its target is unknown. No treatment of any kind had been given to any patient before thyroid surgery. Germline V gene lookup returns CDR1 MNHNS and CDR2 SASEGT. This CDR3 has 17 residues. The V end lost 2 bases, the J end lost 0 bases, and 14 bases lay between the germline ends.

The chain joins TRBV6-1 to TRBJ2-1; D may match TRBD1 or TRBD2 (5 bases each). Sequences were obtained from blood. This TCR came from a female donor with papillary thyroid cancer or a benign thyroid nodule (not recorded which). Some clones in this sample may be carry-over from other donors' samples. This chain's CDR3 is CASSESFWDGSYNEQFF. DNA of the CDR3: TGTGCCAGCAGTGAATCCTTCTGGGACGGCTCCTACAATGAGCAGTTCTTC.